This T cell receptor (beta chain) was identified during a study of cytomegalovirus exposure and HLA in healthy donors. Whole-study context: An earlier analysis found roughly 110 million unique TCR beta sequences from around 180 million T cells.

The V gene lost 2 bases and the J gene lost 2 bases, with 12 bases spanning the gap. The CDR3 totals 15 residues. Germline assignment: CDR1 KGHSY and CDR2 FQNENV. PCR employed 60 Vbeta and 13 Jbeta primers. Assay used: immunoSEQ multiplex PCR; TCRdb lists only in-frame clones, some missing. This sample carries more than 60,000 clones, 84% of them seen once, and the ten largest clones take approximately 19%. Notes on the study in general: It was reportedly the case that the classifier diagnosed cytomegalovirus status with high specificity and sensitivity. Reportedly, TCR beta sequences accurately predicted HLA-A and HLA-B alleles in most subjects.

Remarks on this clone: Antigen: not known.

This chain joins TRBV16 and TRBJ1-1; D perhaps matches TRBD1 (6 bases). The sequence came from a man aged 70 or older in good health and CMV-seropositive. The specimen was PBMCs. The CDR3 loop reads CASSQTHRANTEAFF. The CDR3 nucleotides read TGTGCCAGCAGCCAAACCCACAGGGCTAACACTGAAGCTTTCTTT.